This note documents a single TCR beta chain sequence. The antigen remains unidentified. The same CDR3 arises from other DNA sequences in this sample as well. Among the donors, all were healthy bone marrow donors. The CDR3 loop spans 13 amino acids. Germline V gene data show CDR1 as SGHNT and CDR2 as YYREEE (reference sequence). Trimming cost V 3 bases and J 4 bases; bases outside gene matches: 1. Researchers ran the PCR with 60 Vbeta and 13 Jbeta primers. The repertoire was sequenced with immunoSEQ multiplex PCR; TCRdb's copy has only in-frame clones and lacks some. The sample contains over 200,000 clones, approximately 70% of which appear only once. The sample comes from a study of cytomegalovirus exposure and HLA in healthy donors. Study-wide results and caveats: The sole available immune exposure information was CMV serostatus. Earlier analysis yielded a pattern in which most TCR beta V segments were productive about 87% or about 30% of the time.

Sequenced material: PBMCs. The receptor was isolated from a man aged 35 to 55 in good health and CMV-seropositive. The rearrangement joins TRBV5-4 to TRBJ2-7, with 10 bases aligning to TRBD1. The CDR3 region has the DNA TGTGCCAGCAGCTCGGGACAGGGGTACGAGCAGTACTTC. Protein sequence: CASSSGQGYEQYF.